The 23 T cell receptor beta chains given below trace back to one sample, sequenced in a study of T cell responses to AZD1222 COVID-19 vaccine. Clones were read by immunoSEQ multiplex PCR, and TCRdb kept only the in-frame ones, dropping some. The sample shows under 150,000 clones, less than 90% of them seen only once. Sequences were derived from peripheral blood, sampled on day 0 of AZD1222 vaccination. The receptor source for this set is an adult in good health.

The gene calls are TRBV20-1 and TRBJ2-7, with D maybe TRBD2 (6 bases). The germline V gene has CDR1 DFQATT and CDR2 SNEGSKA (reference sequence). The CDR3 has 15 amino acids. Trimming pared 3 bases from V and 3 bases from J, leaving 18 bases between. The CDR3 loop is CSASRRGSPNYEQYF. CDR3 in DNA: TGCAGTGCTAGTCGGCGGGGCTCCCCTAACTACGAGCAGTACTTC.

CDR3 DNA sequence: TGTGCCAGCAGCCGGGACAGGGCAGGTTCACCCCTCCACTTT. This translates into CASSRDRAGSPLHF. V gene TRBV13 combines with J gene TRBJ1-6; 9 nucleotides line up with TRBD1. CDR1 is PRHDT and CDR2 is FYEKMQ in the germline V gene (reference sequence). Losses at the gene ends were 5 bases for V and 9 bases for J; bases not matched to a gene: 5. The CDR3 totals 14 residues.

CDR3 amino acids: CASSPSLGTEAFF. In DNA form, the CDR3 reads TGTGCCAGTAGCCCGTCGTTAGGGACTGAAGCTTTCTTT. The chain couples TRBV19 to TRBJ1-1; D call uncertain. The V gene lost 6 bases and the J gene lost 5 bases, with 13 bases spanning the gap. The CDR3 length is 13 residues. The germline V gene encodes CDR1 LNHDA and CDR2 SQIVND (reference sequence).

The table lists this clone with a few counts. V and J are TRBV3-1 (or the pseudogene TRBV3-2) and TRBJ2-1, with TRBD2 as a possible D gene (6 bases). The germline V and J ends were trimmed by 4 bases and 4 bases, with 11 bases remaining between them. CDR1 and CDR2 (germline): LGHDT, YNNKEL (reference sequence). CDR3 size: 14 residues. In nucleotides, the CDR3 is TGTGCCAGCAGCCGGAGGGAGGTGTACAATGAGCAGTTCTTC. Its translation: CASSRREVYNEQFF.

V gene TRBV7-9 combines with J gene TRBJ1-1; no clear D gene. Trimming pared 4 bases from V and 0 bases from J, leaving 15 bases between. Germline V gene data show CDR1 as SEHNR and CDR2 as FQNEAQ (reference sequence). CDR3 length: 16 amino acids. The DNA of the CDR3 is TGTGCCAGCAGCTCTCCAGGAATCCCCATGAACACTGAAGCTTTCTTT. This gives the protein CASSSPGIPMNTEAFF.

The chain is built from TRBV19 and TRBJ1-2; D uncertain. Germline values: CDR1 LNHDA, CDR2 SQIVND (reference sequence). The germline V and J ends were trimmed by 4 bases and 7 bases, with 22 bases remaining between them. This CDR3 is built from 16 residues. The CDR3 nucleotides read TGTGCCAGTAGTAACCCCGAGACGGATCCTTTTCGTGGCTACACCTTC. Translating it yields CASSNPETDPFRGYTF.

The V gene is TRBV7-9, the J gene TRBJ2-7; D may be TRBD2 (5 bases). The CDR3 runs 15 residues. V dropped 5 bases and J dropped 1 base, with 15 bases sitting between them. Germline V gene lookup returns CDR1 SEHNR and CDR2 FQNEAQ (reference sequence). CDR3 amino acids: CASSPRSSPSYEQYF. The CDR3 nucleotides read TGTGCCAGCAGCCCCCGGTCTAGCCCGTCCTACGAGCAGTACTTC.

This chain uses TRBV29-1 with TRBJ1-2; no clear D gene. The CDR3 sequence is 13 residues long. Germline CDR1 SQVTM, CDR2 ANQGSEA. Trimming removed 2 bases from V and 0 bases from J, with 7 bases in between. For the CDR3, the DNA is TGCAGCGTTGAACATAGAGCTAACTATGGCTACACCTTC. Translation gives CSVEHRANYGYTF.

V gene TRBV3-1 (or the pseudogene TRBV3-2) combines with J gene TRBJ1-1; TRBD1 is a possible D gene (6 bases). This CDR3 is built from 16 residues. Per germline, CDR1 LGHDT and CDR2 YNNKEL (reference sequence). V gave up 0 bases and J gave up 4 bases, with 15 bases separating them. The CDR3 reads CASSQEPTGRGTEAFF. CDR3 DNA: TGTGCCAGCAGCCAAGAACCCACAGGGCGTGGCACTGAAGCTTTCTTT.

The chain combines TRBV5-1 with TRBJ1-1, with D perhaps matching TRBD1 (5 bases). With 4 bases removed from V and 1 base from J, the gap between germline ends came to 20 bases. The V gene's germline CDR1 is SGHRS and CDR2 YFSETQ. This CDR3 is 17 amino acids long. The CDR3 spells CASSTKGLPYQNTEAFF. The CDR3 DNA reads TGCGCCAGCAGCACCAAGGGACTTCCGTACCAGAACACTGAAGCTTTCTTT.

The genes are TRBV29-1 and TRBJ2-3; 12 nucleotides match TRBD2. CDR1 is SQVTM, CDR2 ANQGSEA, per germline. This CDR3 comprises 16 residues. Trimming cost V 6 bases and J 4 bases; bases outside gene matches: 11. The CDR3 reads CSVNQLAGGSPDTQYF. In DNA form, the CDR3 reads TGCAGCGTCAACCAACTAGCGGGAGGATCTCCAGATACGCAGTATTTT.

In regard to this clone: The same CDR3 can be traced to other DNA sequences in this sample. The chain has TRBV3-1 (or the pseudogene TRBV3-2) and TRBJ2-1, with D unresolved. The germline V gene encodes CDR1 LGHDT and CDR2 YNNKEL (reference sequence). The CDR3 consists of 13 residues. The ends were cut back, 0 bases at V and 6 bases at J, with 6 bases in the middle. Here the CDR3 reads CASSQDRRNEQFF. The CDR3 DNA reads TGTGCCAGCAGCCAAGATCGACGCAATGAGCAGTTCTTC.

The chain uses TRBV9 and TRBJ1-2; D might be TRBD1 (5 bases). CDR3 length equals 17 residues. With 0 bases removed from V and 6 bases from J, the gap between germline ends came to 21 bases. Germline V gene sequence: CDR1 SGDLS, CDR2 YYNGEE. In DNA, the CDR3 is TGTGCCAGCAGCGTAGACCTATTAAGGGGCGGGTCGAATGGCTACACCTTC. It translates to CASSVDLLRGGSNGYTF. Variable domain in full (rest from reference TRBV9 and TRBJ1-2): DSGVTQTPKHLITATGQRVTLRCSPRSGDLSVYWYQQSLDQGLQFLIQYYNGEERAKGNILERFSAQQFPDLHSELNLSSLELGDSALYFCASSVDLLRGGSNGYTFGSGTRLTVV.

The V gene is TRBV30, the J gene TRBJ1-1; D ambiguous. Germline values: CDR1 GTSNPN, CDR2 SVGIG (reference sequence). The CDR3 is 14 residues long. V lost 2 bases and J lost 6, with 16 bases in between. The DNA of the CDR3 is TGTGCCTGGAGTTACTCGGTGCGAGGTGCTGAAGCTTTCTTT. Its translation is CAWSYSVRGAEAFF.

This clone was detected only a few times. CDR3 residues: CASSLPTGDTGELFF. In DNA, the CDR3 is TGTGCCAGCAGCCTACCGACAGGGGACACCGGGGAGCTGTTTTTT. V usage is TRBV5-4 and J usage is TRBJ2-2; TRBD1 matches 8 bases. J gave up 3 bases and V 4 bases, and 5 bases lay outside the gene matches. Germline V gene data show CDR1 as SGHNT and CDR2 as YYREEE (reference sequence). The CDR3 totals 15 residues.

The V and J genes are TRBV5-1 and TRBJ2-3; possible D gene TRBD2, 6 bases. Trimming removed 5 bases at V and 2 bases at J, with 12 bases between. The CDR3 runs 14 residues. Germline V gene lookup returns CDR1 SGHRS and CDR2 YFSETQ. CDR3 nucleotide sequence: TGCGCCAGCAGTGGCGGGACGCCCACAGATACGCAGTATTTT. It encodes CASSGGTPTDTQYF.

The V call is TRBV6-6, the J call TRBJ2-1; D may correspond to TRBD1 or TRBD2 (5 bases each). The CDR3 contains 16 residues. The V gene's germline CDR1 is MNHNY and CDR2 SVGAGI (reference sequence). With 0 bases removed from V and 4 bases from J, the gap between germline ends came to 13 bases. This CDR3 is CASSYSRDPVYNEQFF. In DNA, the CDR3 is TGTGCCAGCAGTTACTCACGGGACCCCGTATACAATGAGCAGTTCTTC.

The rearrangement uses TRBV7-9 and TRBJ2-3; D not resolved. With 1 base removed from V and 2 bases from J, the gap between germline ends came to 10 bases. This CDR3 has 15 amino acids. CDR1 is SEHNR and CDR2 is FQNEAQ in the germline V gene (reference sequence). In DNA, the CDR3 is TGTGCCAGCAGCTTAGTCGGTGCCCCCACAGATACGCAGTATTTT. This gives the protein CASSLVGAPTDTQYF.

This rearrangement joins TRBV2 to TRBJ2-2, with TRBD2 identical over 15 bases. Per the germline V gene, CDR1 is SNHLY and CDR2 is FYNNEI. V was clipped by 3 bases and J by 5 bases; unmatched bases: 13. The length of the CDR3 is 20 residues. Written as DNA, the CDR3 is TGTGCCAGCAGTGACCCCTGGACTAGCGGGAGGGGTGGAAGAACCGGGGAGCTGTTTTTT. It codes for CASSDPWTSGRGGRTGELFF.

This chain connects TRBV10-3 to TRBJ2-1, with 8 bases aligning to TRBD2. The trim removed 8 bases at V and 1 base at J, leaving 7 bases unmatched. The CDR3 sequence is 15 residues long. Germline V CDR1 and CDR2: ENHRY, SYGVKD. Here the CDR3 DNA reads TGTGCCATCCGAGGCGCGGGAGGATCCTACAATGAGCAGTTCTTC. Translated: CAIRGAGGSYNEQFF.

This clone appeared once. The genes are TRBV13 and TRBJ2-1, with TRBD1 matching over 9 bases. CDR3 length equals 15 residues. The germline V gene has CDR1 PRHDT and CDR2 FYEKMQ (reference sequence). V gave up 5 bases and J gave up 8 bases; unmatched junction bases: 10. The DNA of the CDR3 is TGTGCCAGCAGCCTCCGCGGGACAGGGTGGGATGAGCAGTTCTTC. As protein: CASSLRGTGWDEQFF.

A few counts support this clone. This chain joins TRBV7-8 and TRBJ2-2; D might be TRBD1 (5 bases). V gave up 4 bases and J gave up 4 bases, with 10 bases separating them. The CDR3 consists of 14 residues. Germline CDR1 reads SGHVS; CDR2 reads FQNEAQ. The chain's CDR3 is CASSWGGFTGELFF. The DNA of the CDR3 is TGTGCCAGCAGCTGGGGCGGCTTCACCGGGGAGCTGTTTTTT.

The genes are TRBV29-1 and TRBJ1-1; D not certain. The CDR3 runs to 12 residues. The germline V gene encodes CDR1 SQVTM and CDR2 ANQGSEA. V lost 1 base, J lost 1 base, and 4 bases lay in between. Written as DNA, the CDR3 is TGCAGCGTTGAAGGGGCGAACACTGAAGCTTTCTTT. Translated: CSVEGANTEAFF.